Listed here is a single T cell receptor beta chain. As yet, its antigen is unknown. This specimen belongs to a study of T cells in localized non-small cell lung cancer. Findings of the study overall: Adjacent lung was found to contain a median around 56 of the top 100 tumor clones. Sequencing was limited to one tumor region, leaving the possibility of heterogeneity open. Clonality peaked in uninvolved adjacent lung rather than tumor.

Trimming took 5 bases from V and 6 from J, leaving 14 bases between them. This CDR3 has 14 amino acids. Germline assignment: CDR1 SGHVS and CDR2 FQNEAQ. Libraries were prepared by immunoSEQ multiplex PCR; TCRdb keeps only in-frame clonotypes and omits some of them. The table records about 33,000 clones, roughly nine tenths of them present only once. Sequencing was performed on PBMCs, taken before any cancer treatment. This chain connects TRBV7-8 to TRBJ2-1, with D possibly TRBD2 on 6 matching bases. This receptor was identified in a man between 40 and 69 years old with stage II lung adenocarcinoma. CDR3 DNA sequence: TGTGCCAGCAGCCCTTCCGGGAGCATCAATGAGCAGTTCTTC. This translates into CASSPSGSINEQFF.